These 5 T cell receptor beta chains came from one sample sequenced in a study of cytomegalovirus exposure and HLA in healthy donors. With 60 Vbeta and 13 Jbeta primers, the PCR was carried out. The method was immunoSEQ multiplex PCR; TCRdb's version includes in-frame clones alone and lacks a portion of them. The data hold about 200,000 clones, with about four fifths observed a single time. Sequences were obtained from PBMCs. The receptors were sampled from a male donor in good health and CMV-seropositive.

The chain employs TRBV5-4 and TRBJ2-3; D possibly corresponds to TRBD2 (6 bases). CDR1 is SGHNT and CDR2 is YYREEE in the germline V gene (reference sequence). The CDR3 contains 15 residues. V was pared by 2 bases and J by 6 bases, with 16 bases between. In DNA, the CDR3 is TGTGCCAGCAGCTTATGGCGGGACGCCCCCGATACGCAGTATTTT. Its translation is CASSLWRDAPDTQYF.

This clone came up a few times. The CDR3 reads CASSQPINLRLAGAGELFF. CDR3 nucleotides: TGTGCCAGCAGCCAACCAATAAACCTCAGACTAGCGGGAGCCGGGGAGCTGTTTTTT. This chain links TRBV4-2 with TRBJ2-2; 12 bases align to TRBD2. The CDR3 consists of 19 residues. J gave up 6 bases and V 2 bases, and 13 bases lay outside the gene matches. Germline-derived CDR1 and CDR2 are LGHNA and YNFKEQ.

The chain is built from TRBV6-5 and TRBJ2-3; D may be TRBD2 (6 bases). The CDR3 has 13 residues. Germline V gene lookup returns CDR1 MNHEY and CDR2 SVGAGI. V lost 8 bases and J lost 2, with 11 bases in between. The DNA of the CDR3 is TGTGCCAGCCAAAGGGACTTCACAGATACGCAGTATTTT. Amino acids: CASQRDFTDTQYF.

The chain recombines TRBV7-2 with TRBJ1-1, with D possibly being TRBD1 (6 bases). The V end lost 6 bases, the J end lost 4 bases, and 21 bases lay between the germline ends. Germline V gene sequence: CDR1 SGHTA, CDR2 FQGNSA. This CDR3 spans 16 amino acids. The CDR3: CASSPWTELISTEAFF. CDR3 coding DNA: TGTGCCAGCAGTCCTTGGACAGAGCTGATAAGCACTGAAGCTTTCTTT.

The chain combines TRBV9 with TRBJ2-3; TRBD1 matches 7 bases. V lost 4 bases and J lost 6; bases outside the gene matches: 5. The CDR3 spans 13 residues. Germline CDR1 is SGDLS and CDR2 is YYNGEE. CDR3 in DNA: TGTGCCAGCAGCTTCACAGGGGCGGATACGCAGTATTTT. This sequence encodes CASSFTGADTQYF.